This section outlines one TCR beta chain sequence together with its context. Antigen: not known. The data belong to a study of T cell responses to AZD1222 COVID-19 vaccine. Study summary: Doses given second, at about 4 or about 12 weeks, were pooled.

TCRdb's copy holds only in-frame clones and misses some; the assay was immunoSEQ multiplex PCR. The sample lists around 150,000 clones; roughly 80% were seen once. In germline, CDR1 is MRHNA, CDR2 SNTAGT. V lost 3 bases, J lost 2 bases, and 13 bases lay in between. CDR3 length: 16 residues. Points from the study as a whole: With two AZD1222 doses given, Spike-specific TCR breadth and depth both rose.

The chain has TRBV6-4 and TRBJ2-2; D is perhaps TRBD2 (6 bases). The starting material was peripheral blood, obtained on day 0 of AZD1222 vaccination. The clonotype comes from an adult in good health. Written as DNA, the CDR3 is TGTGCCAGCAGTGATCCCGGGACTCCCAACACCGGGGAGCTGTTTTTT. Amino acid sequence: CASSDPGTPNTGELFF.